The rows below give T cell receptor beta chains drawn from one sample of a study of CD8+CD57+ T cells in acquired aplastic anemia. TCRdb re-called the reads with MiXCR, one entry per CDR3 protein. The data show some 120,000 distinct CDR3 sequences, around 50% seen once. The sample was sorted CD4+, CD8+, or CD8+CD57+ T cells (not recorded which) from PBMCs. Receptors originate from a human donor in good health, serving as a control. The CDR3 runs from the conserved cysteine through the conserved F or W. D genes are given only for firm matches. Only some rows state a clone size, as once, few, many or a class for expanded clones.

d_call	clone_size	v_call	cdr3_length	j_call	cdr3_aa	cdr3_nt
NA	few	TRBV5-1	15	TRBJ2-3	CASSRGSFNTDTQYF	TGCGCCAGCAGCAGAGGGTCTTTTAACACAGATACGCAGTATTTT
NA	many	TRBV6-1	17	TRBJ1-3	CASSVKGIISSGNTIYF	TGTGCCAGCAGTGTAAAGGGAATAATCTCCTCTGGAAACACCATATATTTT
NA	NA	TRBV10-2	15	TRBJ1-1	CASTQNRRMNTEAFF	TGTGCCAGCACCCAAAATAGGCGGATGAACACTGAAGCTTTCTTT
NA	many	TRBV7-2	11	TRBJ2-1	CASSAYNEQFF	TGTGCCAGCAGCGCTTACAATGAGCAGTTCTTC
NA	NA	TRBV12-3/TRBV12-4	14	TRBJ2-1	CASSLSSRGYEQFF	TGTGCCAGCAGTTTAAGTTCAAGGGGCTACGAGCAGTTCTTC
NA	NA	TRBV2	11	TRBJ2-5	CASTTLETQYF	TGTGCCAGCACCACCCTAGAGACCCAGTACTTC
TRBD1	NA	TRBV9	16	TRBJ1-6	CASSGTSGQVDSPLHF	TGTGCCAGCAGCGGAACCTCGGGACAGGTGGATTCACCCCTCCACTTT
NA	many	TRBV4-1	15	TRBJ1-6	CASSQEASGNSPLHF	TGCGCCAGCAGCCAAGAAGCGTCGGGCAATTCACCCCTCCACTTT
NA	many	TRBV19	15	TRBJ1-5	CASSIWGILTQPQHF	TGTGCCAGTAGTATCTGGGGGATCTTAACTCAGCCCCAGCATTTT
NA	many	TRBV9	15	TRBJ1-1	CASSAPPGMNTEAFF	TGTGCCAGCAGCGCCCCGCCAGGGATGAACACTGAAGCTTTCTTT
NA	many	TRBV11-2	16	TRBJ1-6	CASSARQSSYNSPLHF	TGTGCCAGCAGCGCCCGACAGAGCTCCTATAATTCACCCCTCCACTTT
NA	many	TRBV7-2	14	TRBJ1-5	CASSLGTLNQPQHF	TGTGCCAGCAGCCTCGGGACCCTCAATCAGCCCCAGCATTTT
NA	many	TRBV3-1	15	TRBJ2-2	CASSRPGELSGELFF	TGTGCCAGCAGCCGCCCTGGGGAGCTCTCAGGGGAGCTGTTTTTT
NA	few	TRBV7-8	13	TRBJ2-7	CASSLGASYEQYF	TGTGCCAGCAGCTTAGGCGCCAGCTACGAGCAGTACTTC
TRBD1	NA	TRBV25-1	13	TRBJ1-2	CASSEVTGDGYTF	TGTGCCAGCAGTGAAGTAACAGGGGATGGCTACACCTTC
TRBD1	NA	TRBV20-1	15	TRBJ2-2	CSATSGGKSSGELFF	TGCAGTGCTACTTCAGGGGGCAAGTCGTCCGGGGAGCTGTTTTTT
TRBD1	NA	TRBV12-3/TRBV12-4	14	TRBJ2-7	CASSLDRGVYEQYF	TGTGCCAGCAGTTTAGACAGGGGCGTCTACGAGCAGTACTTC
NA	NA	TRBV2	15	TRBJ1-5	CASSEAAGYDQPQHF	TGTGCCAGCAGTGAAGCGGCAGGCTATGATCAGCCCCAGCATTTT
NA	NA	TRBV2	14	TRBJ2-1	CASRGNAAYNEQFF	TGTGCCAGCAGGGGAAACGCTGCCTACAATGAGCAGTTCTTC
NA	few	TRBV2	15	TRBJ1-1	CASSEAVSGVTEAFF	TGTGCCAGCAGTGAAGCGGTTTCAGGGGTCACTGAAGCTTTCTTT
NA	many	TRBV16	15	TRBJ1-2	CASSQSGGVNYGYTF	TGTGCCAGCAGCCAATCCGGGGGTGTCAACTATGGCTACACCTTC
NA	NA	TRBV19	16	TRBJ1-5	CASSNGGLGSNQPQHF	TGTGCCAGTAGTAACGGAGGTCTGGGTAGCAATCAGCCCCAGCATTTT
TRBD1	NA	TRBV11-1	16	TRBJ2-2	CASSGDRVANTGELFF	TGTGCCAGCAGCGGCGACAGGGTAGCGAACACCGGGGAGCTGTTTTTT
NA	NA	TRBV24-1	14	TRBJ2-7	CATSDGVGGYEQYF	TGTGCCACCAGTGATGGGGTCGGGGGCTACGAGCAGTACTTC
TRBD1	many	TRBV5-4	13	TRBJ2-2	CAMGQLNTGELFF	TGTGCCATGGGACAGTTGAACACCGGGGAGCTGTTTTTT
NA	NA	TRBV25-1	14	TRBJ2-3	CASSDARITDTQYF	TGTGCCAGCAGTGACGCGAGGATCACAGATACGCAGTATTTT
TRBD2	NA	TRBV7-2	13	TRBJ2-5	CASSSAGGETQYF	TGTGCCAGCAGCTCGGCGGGGGGAGAGACCCAGTACTTC
TRBD1	NA	TRBV2	15	TRBJ1-5	CASSAIDRVGQPQHF	TGTGCCAGCAGTGCAATAGACAGGGTAGGTCAGCCCCAGCATTTT
NA	many	TRBV12-3/TRBV12-4	13	TRBJ1-1	CASSLYRGTEAFF	TGTGCCAGCAGCTTGTACCGGGGCACTGAAGCTTTCTTT
NA	many	TRBV19	14	TRBJ1-5	CASRWTGPNQPQHF	TGTGCCAGTAGATGGACGGGCCCAAATCAGCCCCAGCATTTT
TRBD1	NA	TRBV2	15	TRBJ1-5	CASSEADRVYQPQHF	TGTGCCAGCAGTGAAGCCGACAGGGTCTATCAGCCCCAGCATTTT
NA	NA	TRBV20-1	14	TRBJ1-4	CSARDRATNEKLFF	TGCAGTGCGCGAGACCGTGCAACTAATGAAAAACTGTTTTTT
NA	many	TRBV14	13	TRBJ2-2	CASSPDQTRELFF	TGTGCCAGCAGCCCGGACCAAACTCGGGAGCTGTTTTTT
TRBD2	many	TRBV10-3	15	TRBJ2-3	CAISRSGGEADTQYF	TGTGCCATCAGTAGAAGCGGGGGGGAGGCAGATACGCAGTATTTT
NA	NA	TRBV27	12	TRBJ2-2	CASSLAGGELFF	TGTGCCAGCAGTTTGGCCGGAGGGGAGCTGTTTTTT
NA	NA	TRBV29-1	13	TRBJ1-5	CSVQTGSNQPQHF	TGCAGCGTCCAGACAGGTAGCAATCAGCCCCAGCATTTT
TRBD1	NA	TRBV7-6	14	TRBJ2-7	CASSPGQGNYEQYF	TGTGCCAGCAGCCCGGGACAGGGGAACTACGAGCAGTACTTC
NA	many	TRBV2	15	TRBJ2-3	CASSVTGPLESTQYF	TGTGCCAGCAGTGTTACCGGGCCCTTGGAAAGTACGCAGTATTTT
TRBD2	NA	TRBV3-1	18	TRBJ2-3	CASSQDPLAGAYTDTQYF	TGTGCCAGCAGCCAAGATCCGCTAGCGGGGGCCTACACAGATACGCAGTATTTT
NA	NA	TRBV7-3	13	TRBJ2-5	CASSLGYQETQYF	TGTGCCAGCAGCCTAGGGTACCAAGAGACCCAGTACTTC
TRBD1	many	TRBV20-1	15	TRBJ2-7	CSARPSGQGLYEQYF	TGCAGTGCTAGACCTTCAGGACAGGGACTCTACGAGCAGTACTTC
NA	many	TRBV5-6	15	TRBJ2-1	CASSPGTPPPNEQFF	TGTGCCAGCAGCCCAGGGACTCCGCCGCCCAATGAGCAGTTCTTC
NA	many	TRBV6-1	14	TRBJ1-4	CASSNPATNEKLFF	TGTGCCAGCAGTAATCCTGCAACTAATGAAAAACTGTTTTTT
NA	NA	TRBV20-1	8	TRBJ1-2	CSVSGYTF	TGCAGTGTAAGTGGCTACACCTTC
NA	NA	TRBV29-1	11	TRBJ2-7	CSVKSGYEQYF	TGCAGCGTCAAGTCTGGCTACGAGCAGTACTTC
NA	many	TRBV6-5	13	TRBJ2-2	CASSYLGVGELFF	TGTGCCAGCAGTTACCTGGGTGTCGGGGAGCTGTTTTTT
NA	once	TRBV24-1	14	TRBJ1-1	CATSDFRHGSEAFF	TGTGCCACCAGTGATTTCAGGCACGGGTCTGAAGCTTTCTTT
NA	few	TRBV7-2	12	TRBJ1-6	CASSAINSPLHF	TGTGCCAGCAGCGCGATTAATTCACCCCTCCACTTT
NA	many	TRBV27	14	TRBJ1-2	CASSLNQRRYGYTF	TGTGCCAGCAGTTTAAATCAACGGCGATATGGCTACACCTTC
TRBD2	NA	TRBV6-5	17	TRBJ2-2	CASSSSVGGADTGELFF	TGTGCCAGCAGTTCCTCCGTCGGGGGGGCCGACACCGGGGAGCTGTTTTTT
NA	NA	TRBV29-1	12	TRBJ1-1	CSGQGSNTEAFF	TGCAGCGGACAAGGTTCTAACACTGAAGCTTTCTTT
NA	many	TRBV25-1	15	TRBJ1-2	CASSRQDSHNYGYTF	TGTGCCAGCAGTCGACAGGACAGCCATAACTATGGCTACACCTTC
NA	NA	TRBV6-2/TRBV6-3	15	TRBJ1-6	CASSYDRSHNSPLHF	TGTGCCAGCAGTTATGACAGATCACATAATTCACCCCTCCACTTT
NA	many	TRBV20-1	14	TRBJ2-6	CSAVQVSGANVLTF	TGCAGTGCTGTACAGGTCTCTGGGGCCAACGTCCTGACTTTC
TRBD1	many	TRBV10-3	15	TRBJ1-1	CAISDMGQGGVEAFF	TGTGCCATCAGTGATATGGGACAGGGTGGCGTTGAAGCTTTCTTT
NA	many	TRBV18	13	TRBJ2-3	CASSPAITDTQYF	TGTGCCAGCTCACCAGCTATCACAGATACGCAGTATTTT
TRBD1	many	TRBV11-2	16	TRBJ1-2	CASSLGGTGGDYGYTF	TGTGCCAGCAGCTTAGGAGGTACAGGGGGCGACTATGGCTACACCTTC